Shown below are 29 T cell receptor beta chains from a single sample sequenced in a study of T cells in Graves' hyperthyroidism and ophthalmopathy. TCR beta CDR3 regions were amplified from RNA. A first-round RT-PCR of the TCR CDR3 used the HTBI primer set. From the multiplex PCR reads, TCRdb called clonotypes with MiXCR, one entry per CDR3 protein. The sample consists of about 680,000 distinct CDR3 sequences, 30% to 40% of them appearing once. The material sequenced was blood. Receptors were obtained from a woman aged 40 to 55 with Graves' hyperthyroidism.

This clonotype was found a few times. A much larger clone lies one base from this, so it may be a read error. This chain joins TRBV7-9 and TRBJ2-7; D possibly corresponds to TRBD1 (6 bases). Trimming removed 8 bases at V and 4 bases at J, with 12 bases between. The CDR3 length is 12 residues. Germline CDR1 SEHNR, CDR2 FQNEAQ (reference sequence). CDR3 DNA: TGTGCCAGCGGCCCGGGACAATACGAGCAGTACTTC. Amino acids: CASGPGQYEQYF.

Concerning this clonotype: A junction end diverges from the germline sequence, so it may reflect a read error. The chain joins TRBV5-4 to TRBJ1-2; 7 bases are shared with TRBD1. Germline V gene lookup returns CDR1 SGHNT and CDR2 YYREEE (reference sequence). This CDR3 region has 15 residues. The CDR3 loop reads CASTLTTGLNYGYTF. CDR3 coding DNA: TGTGCCAGCACCTTGACGACAGGGCTTAACTATGGCTACACCTTC.

This clonotype was observed a handful of times. The rearrangement uses TRBV28 and TRBJ1-5, with TRBD1 identical over 11 bases. J was trimmed by 7 bases and V by 7 bases; bases with no gene match: 12. CDR1 MDHEN and CDR2 SYDVKM come from the germline V gene. The CDR3 sequence is 16 residues long. The CDR3 here is CASTLGQGAHRQPQHF. CDR3 sequence (DNA): TGTGCCAGCACCCTAGGACAGGGGGCGCACCGGCAGCCCCAGCATTTT.

The J gene is TRBJ2-2, the V gene TRBV7-3, with D unresolved. Germline CDR1 reads SGHTA; CDR2 reads FQGTGA. The V end lost 8 bases, the J end lost 2 bases, and 9 bases lay between the germline ends. The CDR3 consists of 13 residues. As DNA, the CDR3 is TGTGCCAGCGGGCAGATAAACACCGGGGAGCTGTTTTTT. It translates to CASGQINTGELFF.

This clonotype has more than one count but fewer than ten. This rearrangement joins TRBV6-5 to TRBJ2-3, with TRBD2 matching 14 bases. V was pared by 2 bases and J by 5 bases, with 15 bases of the junction left unmatched. Germline CDR1 is MNHEY and CDR2 is SVGAGI. CDR3 length: 20 amino acids. CDR3: CASSYPTSGRGKSGIDTQYF. CDR3 nucleotide sequence: TGTGCCAGCAGTTACCCGACTAGCGGGAGGGGGAAGTCAGGAATAGATACGCAGTATTTT.

This clonotype was observed at least ten times. The gene calls are TRBV19 and TRBJ2-7; the D gene is possibly TRBD2 (7 bases). V gave up 8 bases and J gave up 5 bases, with 13 bases separating them. The germline V gene has CDR1 LNHDA and CDR2 SQIVND (reference sequence). The CDR3 has 12 residues. This CDR3 reads CASGGGVDEQYF. The CDR3 nucleotides read TGTGCCAGTGGGGGGGGCGTGGACGAGCAGTACTTC.

The J gene is TRBJ1-2, the V gene TRBV20-1; 9 bases fit TRBD1. V shed 7 bases, J shed 6 bases, and the junction held 3 bases outside the gene matches. The CDR3 has 11 amino acids. From germline, CDR1 is DFQATT and CDR2 SNEGSKA (reference sequence). The CDR3 DNA reads as TGCAGTGGTACAGGGGGCGATGGCTACACCTTC. This sequence encodes CSGTGGDGYTF.

A remark on this clonotype: Compared with germline, one end of the junction differs, possibly owing to a read error. The chain has TRBV10-3 and TRBJ2-7; possible D gene TRBD1, 6 bases. Germline V CDR1 and CDR2: ENHRY, SYGVKD. The CDR3 spans 16 residues. The DNA for the CDR3 is TGTGCCAGCAGTTCCTCATACAGGGATCGGCGGTACGAGCAGTACTTC. Encoded protein: CASSSSYRDRRYEQYF.

With regard to this clonotype: The junction differs from germline at one of its ends, possibly a read error. The chain couples TRBV6-6 to TRBJ1-4, with D possibly TRBD1 on 5 matching bases. CDR3 size: 16 residues. CDR1 MNHNY and CDR2 SVGAGI come from the germline V gene (reference sequence). CDR3 nucleotide sequence: TGTACCAGCAGTTACCAATACGGGACTTCGGGAGAAAAACTGTTTTTT. This encodes CTSSYQYGTSGEKLFF.

The chain recombines TRBV11-2 with TRBJ2-2; TRBD2 aligns across 8 bases. CDR1 and CDR2 (germline): SGHAT, FQNNGV. Germline trimming cut 7 bases from V and 6 bases from J; bases unmatched to any gene: 10. The CDR3 totals 15 residues. The CDR3 protein is CASTRERGHAGELFF. In nucleotides, the CDR3 is TGTGCCAGCACCCGGGAGCGGGGGCATGCCGGGGAGCTGTTTTTT.

This clonotype has at least ten counts. The gene calls are TRBV12-3 or TRBV12-4 and TRBJ2-7, with 7 bases aligning to TRBD2. CDR3 length: 13 residues. V shed 3 bases and J 6 bases; nucleotides not matched to a gene: 5. The CDR3 bases are TGTGCCAGCAGTTTCGGGGGGAGCGGCGAGCAGTACTTC. Its translation is CASSFGGSGEQYF.

This clonotype was seen repeatedly, ten times or more. V usage is TRBV20-1 and J usage is TRBJ2-5, with 9 bases matching TRBD2. Germline loops: CDR1 DFQATT, CDR2 SNEGSKA (reference sequence). The ends lost 3 bases at V and 7 bases at J; junction bases unmatched: 9. There are 14 residues in the CDR3. The CDR3 nucleotides read TGCAGTGCTAGCGAGAGCGGGGGGCACAGGACCCAGTACTTC. Amino acid sequence: CSASESGGHRTQYF.

The V and J genes are TRBV5-5 and TRBJ1-6; 12 nucleotides match TRBD1. Looked up from germline, CDR1 is SGHKS and CDR2 is YYEKEE (reference sequence). This CDR3 contains 16 residues. V shed 2 bases, J shed 8 bases, and the junction held 5 bases outside the gene matches. The CDR3 DNA follows: TGTGCCAGCAGCTTTGGGGGGGACAGGGGGCATTCACCCCTCCACTTT. Amino acids: CASSFGGDRGHSPLHF.

This clonotype was counted at least ten times. The chain uses TRBV7-9 and TRBJ1-2; D is uncertain. Germline lookup yields CDR1 SEHNR and CDR2 FQNEAQ (reference sequence). This CDR3 has 13 amino acids. The V gene lost 4 bases and the J gene lost 0 bases, with 6 bases spanning the gap. CDR3 region: CASSYHPNYGYTF. CDR3 nucleotide sequence: TGTGCCAGCAGCTACCACCCTAACTATGGCTACACCTTC. The full variable domain, with the rest looked up from reference TRBV7-9 and TRBJ1-2, is DTGVSQNPRHKITKRGQNVTFRCDPISEHNRLYWYRQTLGQGPEFLTYFQNEAQLEKSRLLSDRFSAERPKGSFSTLEIQRTEQGDSAMYLCASSYHPNYGYTFGSGTRLTVV.

The V and J genes are TRBV6-5 and TRBJ2-7; TRBD2 agrees at 7 bases. Germline V lookup: CDR1 MNHEY, CDR2 SVGAGI. The ends lost 5 bases at V and 7 bases at J; junction bases unmatched: 11. This CDR3 is 14 amino acids long. The DNA of the CDR3 is TGTGCCAGCAGTGCCGTGGCGGGAGCTCGGGAGCAGTACTTC. This sequence encodes CASSAVAGAREQYF.

The V call is TRBV25-1, the J call TRBJ1-5; 8 bases agree with TRBD1. CDR1 and CDR2 from the germline V gene are MGHDK and SYGVNS. V shed 5 bases and J 6 bases; nucleotides not matched to a gene: 9. CDR3 length: 15 amino acids. DNA for the CDR3: TGTGCCAGCAGTCCACCGGACAGGGAAAGTCAGCCCCAGCATTTT. This translates into CASSPPDRESQPQHF.

This chain connects TRBV19 to TRBJ2-2; D is unresolved. Germline V gene data show CDR1 as LNHDA and CDR2 as SQIVND (reference sequence). The CDR3 spans 16 residues. The V end lost 4 bases, the J end lost 2 bases, and 14 bases lay between the germline ends. The CDR3 sequence is CASSTSTVINTGELFF. In nucleotides, the CDR3 is TGTGCCAGTAGTACCTCGACCGTTATTAACACCGGGGAGCTGTTTTTT.

This clonotype was seen a few times. Here the CDR3 DNA reads TGCGCCAGCAGCTTGGACGGTCTGCCCGGCTACACCTTC. Amino acids: CASSLDGLPGYTF. The chain combines TRBV5-1 with TRBJ1-2; D unresolved. Between the trimmed V and J ends, which lost 0 bases and 8 bases, there was a span of 11 bases. The length of the CDR3 is 13 residues. Germline V CDR1 and CDR2: SGHRS, YFSETQ.

On this clonotype: A read error may be the cause here, since a much bigger clone is one base away. The chain uses TRBV7-9 and TRBJ1-4; the match to TRBD1 covers 8 bases. The CDR3 extends over 14 amino acids. Germline loops: CDR1 SEHNR, CDR2 FQNEAQ (reference sequence). CDR3: CAGSIDRGNEKLFF. The CDR3 DNA reads TGTGCCGGCAGCATTGACAGGGGTAATGAAAAACTGTTTTTT.

This clonotype was seen more than once but under ten times. The V and J genes are TRBV10-3 and TRBJ2-7; 14 bases are a match to TRBD2. The CDR3 runs 16 residues. Germline loops: CDR1 ENHRY, CDR2 SYGVKD. The J segment lost 2 bases and the V segment lost 10 bases, leaving 10 bases of the junction unmatched. The CDR3 spells CASSGLAGVGTYEQYF. CDR3 nucleotides: TGTGCCAGCTCGGGACTAGCGGGAGTAGGAACCTACGAGCAGTACTTC.

A few counts support this clonotype. CDR3 DNA sequence: TGTGCCAACCTTTTTTTAGGGGGGCCTAACTATGGCTACACCTTC. This codes for CANLFLGGPNYGYTF. The gene calls are TRBV2 and TRBJ1-2; possibly TRBD1 for D (6 bases). This CDR3 has 15 residues. V was pared by 10 bases and J by 0 bases, with 18 bases between. Looked up from germline, CDR1 is SNHLY and CDR2 is FYNNEI.

J is TRBJ1-2 and V is TRBV5-1, with D perhaps matching TRBD1 (5 bases). The CDR3 sequence is 14 residues long. Germline CDR1 reads SGHRS; CDR2 reads YFSETQ. Trimming pared 9 bases from V and 0 bases from J, leaving 15 bases between. Here the CDR3 reads CATQQVPSNYGYTF. The CDR3, as DNA: TGCGCCACCCAACAGGTTCCATCTAACTATGGCTACACCTTC.

This clonotype was observed a handful of times. The junction differs from germline at one of its ends, possibly a read error. This sequence joins TRBV5-1 and TRBJ2-7, with D perhaps TRBD1 or TRBD2 (6 bases each). From germline, CDR1 is SGHRS and CDR2 YFSETQ. This CDR3 has 15 residues. DNA of the CDR3: TGTGCCAGCAGCAAGGGGGGTGCACTATCCTACGAGCAGTACTTC. Translated, it gives CASSKGGALSYEQYF.

This clonotype has more than one count but fewer than ten. V and J are TRBV5-6 and TRBJ2-2; D gene uncertain. The ends were cut back, 2 bases at V and 7 bases at J, with 6 bases in the middle. Germline loops: CDR1 SGHDT, CDR2 YYEEEE. CDR3 length: 12 amino acids. CDR3 sequence: CASSLPVGELFF. As DNA, the CDR3 is TGTGCCAGCAGCTTACCGGTCGGGGAGCTGTTTTTT.

This clonotype was observed many times. The rearrangement uses TRBV7-2 and TRBJ2-7; TRBD2 is a possible D gene (6 bases). CDR1 SGHTA and CDR2 FQGNSA come from the germline V gene. CDR3 size: 14 residues. The germline V and J ends were trimmed by 1 base and 5 bases, with 12 bases remaining between them. The CDR3 sequence is CASSLGRAGNEQYF. The CDR3 nucleotides are TGTGCCAGCAGCTTAGGGCGGGCGGGAAACGAGCAGTACTTC. The entire variable domain, with the rest obtained from reference TRBV7-2 and TRBJ2-7, is as follows: GAGVSQSPSNKVTEKGKDVELRCDPISGHTALYWYRQSLGQGLEFLIYFQGNSAPDKSGLPSDRFSAERTGGSVSTLTIQRTQQEDSAVYLCASSLGRAGNEQYFGPGTRLTVT.

Note on this clonotype: A junction end diverges from the germline sequence, so it may reflect a read error. The chain has TRBV10-3 and TRBJ2-2; TRBD2 might be the D (5 bases). Germline V gene sequence: CDR1 ENHRY, CDR2 SYGVKD. The CDR3 contains 13 residues. The CDR3 DNA reads as TGTGCCAGCAGTTTAGCGCGACCCGGGGAGCTGTTTTTT. The encoded protein is CASSLARPGELFF.

The table lists this clonotype with a few counts. The genes are TRBV7-9 and TRBJ1-2; D not certain. Germline V gene sequence: CDR1 SEHNR, CDR2 FQNEAQ (reference sequence). Trimming removed 6 bases from V and 5 bases from J, with 19 bases in between. The CDR3 covers 15 residues. The CDR3 nucleotides are TGTGCCAGCAGTACCTCGGGCGCCGCATTATATGGCTACACCTTC. The encoded protein is CASSTSGAALYGYTF.

In regard to this clonotype: Without the conserved terminal phenylalanine or tryptophan, this CDR3 likely stems from a read error. The DNA is left out, because the CDR3 cannot be placed on it with certainty; the CDR3 is given as TCRdb lists it. V usage is TRBV2 and J usage is TRBJ1-1; the table's D call TRBD1 went unverified against the DNA. The CDR3 has 8 amino acids, counting both end residues. The V gene's germline CDR1 is SNHLY and CDR2 FYNNEI. The CDR3 loop is CASSERDR.

The chain joins TRBV7-8 to TRBJ2-1; D possibly corresponds to TRBD2 (5 bases). Germline V gene data show CDR1 as SGHVS and CDR2 as FQNEAQ. The CDR3 is made up of 15 amino acids. With 1 base removed from V and 2 bases from J, the gap between germline ends came to 9 bases. CDR3 nucleotide sequence: TGTGCCAGCAGCTTAGATAGCGCTACCTACAATGAGCAGTTCTTC. Its translation: CASSLDSATYNEQFF.